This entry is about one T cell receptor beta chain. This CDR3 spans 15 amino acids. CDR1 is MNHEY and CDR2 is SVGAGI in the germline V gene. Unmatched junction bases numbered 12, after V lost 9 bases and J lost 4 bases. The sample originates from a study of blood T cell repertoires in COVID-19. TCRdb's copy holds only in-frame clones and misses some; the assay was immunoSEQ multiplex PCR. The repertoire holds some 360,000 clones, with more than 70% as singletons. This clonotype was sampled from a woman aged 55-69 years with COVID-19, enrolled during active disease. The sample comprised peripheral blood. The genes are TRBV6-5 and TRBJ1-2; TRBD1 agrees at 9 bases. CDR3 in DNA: TGTGCCAGTACAGGGGGCTATGTAGGGAGCTATGGCTACACCTTC. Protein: CASTGGYVGSYGYTF.